The present entry profiles one T cell receptor (beta chain) with its context. Its specificity is unknown. The data derive from a study of cytomegalovirus exposure and HLA in healthy donors. Study-level results: About 87% or about 30% of the time was how often most TCR beta V segments were productive, according to an earlier analysis. Later examination showed HLA-associated TCR beta chains had greater clonal expansion than equally common others. In a later analysis, the majority of CMV-associated beta chains seemingly showed HLA restriction.

In nominal health when sampled, donors likely had unrecorded immune exposures nonetheless. The PCR used 60 Vbeta and 13 Jbeta primers. Produced via immunoSEQ multiplex PCR; TCRdb's table is partial and in-frame only. Among some 110,000 clones listed, 65% to 85% were seen once. The CDR3 runs to 16 residues. Per the germline V gene, CDR1 is SGHVS and CDR2 is FNYEAQ. J gave up 3 bases and V 1 base, and 2 bases lay outside the gene matches. The gene calls are TRBV7-6 and TRBJ2-1, with TRBD2 matching 11 bases. Sequenced material: PBMCs. The source of this sequence is a male donor in good health and CMV-seropositive. The CDR3 protein is CASSLVAGGSYNEQFF. The CDR3 bases are TGTGCCAGCAGCTTAGTAGCGGGAGGGAGCTACAATGAGCAGTTCTTC.